The entry below describes one TCR beta chain. Its matching antigen is unknown. Within the sample, other DNA sequences also encode this same CDR3. The data are from a study of shared clonotypes between healthy human individuals. Losses at the gene ends were 2 bases for V and 4 bases for J; bases not matched to a gene: 1. CDR1 and CDR2 (germline): SGHTA, FQGNSA. This CDR3 region has 15 residues. Genomic DNA belonging to each subset was distributed in equal measure over several immunoSEQ plates. Sequenced by immunoSEQ multiplex PCR; TCRdb stores in-frame clones only, minus some. The profile shows about 1 million clones, about 80% of them singletons. Findings and limits, study-wide: Researchers found naive subsets generally carried larger estimated richness than memory subsets.

Sequencing input: memory CD4+ T cells from PBMCs. Documented subset: CD45RA-negative fraction. This sequence joins TRBV7-2 and TRBJ2-1; 11 bases are shared with TRBD2. The TCR was taken from a man aged 18 to 30 in good health. Some clones in this sample may be carry-over from other donors' samples. CDR3 coding DNA: TGTGCCAGCAGCTTACTAGCGGGAGGTTACAATGAGCAGTTCTTC. Protein: CASSLLAGGYNEQFF.